Listed below are T cell receptor beta chains from one sample, sequenced in a study of beta chain features in type 1 diabetes. TCRdb keeps only in-frame clones here, not all; method: immunoSEQ multiplex PCR. The repertoire consists of around 450,000 clones, with over 10% occurring once and the leading ten covering less than 0.06%. Sample: naive CD4+ T cells from blood. The source is a woman between 18 and 29 years old in good health. Each CDR3 is given with its conserved first and last residue. D genes are given only for firm matches. Clone size, where shown, is once, few, many, or a class for clones that have expanded.

>TRBJ2-5|TRBV6-1|NA|NA
CASRMAVVETQYF
TGTGCCAGCAGAATGGCCGTGGTAGAGACCCAGTACTTC
>TRBJ2-1|TRBV13|few|NA
CASSLSGRSYNEQFF
TGTGCCAGCAGCCTATCGGGGCGATCCTACAATGAGCAGTTCTTC
>TRBJ2-7|TRBV18|few|TRBD2
CASSPRGSSGSEEQYF
TGTGCCAGCTCACCGAGGGGGTCTAGCGGGAGTGAAGAGCAGTACTTC
>TRBJ2-1|TRBV28|few|NA
CASSSSGLQPYNEQFF
TGTGCCAGCAGTTCATCGGGACTCCAACCCTACAATGAGCAGTTCTTC
>TRBJ2-3|TRBV6-5|NA|NA
CASRTNTDTQYF
TGTGCCAGCAGAACCAACACAGATACGCAGTATTTT
>TRBJ1-2|TRBV10-3|NA|NA
CAIKDPGNYGYTF
TGTGCCATCAAGGATCCGGGCAACTATGGCTACACCTTC
>TRBJ2-1|TRBV7-2|few|TRBD1
CASSPGRGPYNEQFF
TGTGCCAGCAGCCCCGGTAGGGGGCCCTACAATGAGCAGTTCTTC
>TRBJ1-4|TRBV7-9|few|TRBD1
CASSPGTANEKLFF
TGTGCCAGCAGCCCCGGGACAGCGAATGAAAAACTGTTTTTT
>TRBJ2-7|TRBV4-3|few|NA
CASSQDGGRDRGTYEQYF
TGCGCCAGCAGCCAAGATGGGGGTAGGGACAGAGGGACTTACGAGCAGTACTTC
>TRBJ2-3|TRBV5-1|few|NA
CASSLTPYTDTQYF
TGCGCCAGCAGCTTGACTCCTTACACAGATACGCAGTATTTT
>TRBJ2-5|TRBV12-5|NA|TRBD1
CASARDRQETQYF
TGTGCTAGTGCCAGGGACAGACAAGAGACCCAGTACTTC
>TRBJ2-1|TRBV6-5|few|TRBD2
CARPGGADNEQFF
TGTGCCAGACCGGGAGGGGCCGACAATGAGCAGTTCTTC
>TRBJ2-7|TRBV15|NA|NA
CATSRDVSSYEQYF
TGTGCCACCAGCAGAGACGTGAGCTCCTACGAGCAGTACTTC
>TRBJ1-1|TRBV11-2|few|NA
CASSLVAGITTEAFF
TGTGCCAGCAGCTTAGTCGCAGGGATAACGACTGAAGCTTTCTTT
>TRBJ1-1|TRBV7-9|NA|TRBD1
CASSTGTVNTEAFF
TGTGCCAGCAGCACCGGGACAGTAAACACTGAAGCTTTCTTT
>TRBJ2-3|TRBV19|few|NA
CASSIALPSQGTQYF
TGTGCCAGTAGTATAGCTCTTCCATCTCAGGGAACGCAGTATTTT
>TRBJ2-4|TRBV7-2|many|NA
CASSLVDIQYF
TGTGCCAGCAGCTTAGTTGACATTCAGTACTTC
>TRBJ1-1|TRBV2|few|NA
CASSVPGNTEAFF
TGTGCCAGCAGTGTCCCAGGGAACACTGAAGCTTTCTTT
>TRBJ2-1|TRBV7-3|few|NA
CASSFDSSSYNEQFF
TGTGCCAGCAGCTTCGACAGTAGCTCCTACAATGAGCAGTTCTTC
>TRBJ1-1|TRBV9|NA|TRBD1
CASSLGGTANTEAFF
TGTGCCAGCAGCTTGGGGGGGACAGCGAACACTGAAGCTTTCTTT
>TRBJ1-4|TRBV4-1|NA|NA
CASSHGQWDEKLFF
TGCGCCAGCAGCCACGGACAGTGGGATGAAAAACTGTTTTTT
>TRBJ1-6|TRBV4-3|NA|NA
CASSQELNSPLHF
TGCGCCAGCAGCCAAGAGTTAAATTCACCCCTCCACTTT
>TRBJ2-6|TRBV7-9|NA|NA
CAMTETPNSGANVLTF
TGTGCCATGACCGAGACGCCAAACTCTGGGGCCAACGTCCTGACTTTC
>TRBJ2-7|TRBV6-5|few|TRBD1
CASSKLQGAYEQYF
TGTGCCAGCAGCAAACTACAGGGGGCCTACGAGCAGTACTTC
>TRBJ1-6|TRBV14|NA|NA
CASSRTGFRNSPLHF
TGTGCCAGCAGCCGAACAGGGTTTCGCAATTCACCCCTCCACTTT
>TRBJ2-5|TRBV5-1|NA|NA
CASSLMGQETQYF
TGCGCCAGCAGCTTGATGGGGCAAGAGACCCAGTACTTC
>TRBJ1-4|TRBV28|NA|NA
CASRPWGNEKLFF
TGTGCCAGCCGACCTTGGGGGAATGAAAAACTGTTTTTT
>TRBJ2-7|TRBV27|NA|NA
CASSYQQTPYEQYF
TGTGCCAGCAGTTACCAGCAAACTCCCTACGAGCAGTACTTC
>TRBJ1-2|TRBV25-1|few|TRBD1
CASSAPHLQGENYGYTF
TGTGCCAGCAGTGCTCCTCATCTTCAGGGGGAGAACTATGGCTACACCTTC
>TRBJ1-5|TRBV30|few|TRBD1
CAWSQKGDSIQHF
TGTGCCTGGAGCCAAAAGGGGGACAGTATACAGCATTTT
>TRBJ2-1|TRBV2|NA|TRBD2
CASSPRLAGDNEQFF
TGTGCCAGCAGTCCTCGACTAGCGGGGGACAATGAGCAGTTCTTC
>TRBJ2-7|TRBV27|NA|TRBD2
CASRARVAGLAGIEQYF
TGTGCCAGCAGAGCCCGAGTCGCAGGACTAGCGGGAATCGAGCAGTACTTC
>TRBJ1-2|TRBV2|NA|NA
CASSDSQLNYGYTF
TGTGCCAGCAGTGACTCGCAGCTTAACTATGGCTACACCTTC
>TRBJ2-5|TRBV28|few|NA
CASRTRAAQETQYF
TGTGCCAGCAGAACGAGAGCGGCTCAAGAGACCCAGTACTTC
>TRBJ1-4|TRBV27|NA|NA
CASSYKGDEKLFF
TGTGCCAGCAGTTACAAGGGTGATGAAAAACTGTTTTTT
>TRBJ1-2|TRBV6-6|NA|NA
CASSPREGYGYTF
TGTGCCAGCAGCCCTAGGGAGGGCTATGGCTACACCTTC
>TRBJ1-1|TRBV15|few|NA
CATSRSGMNTEAFF
TGTGCCACCAGCAGATCAGGGATGAACACTGAAGCTTTCTTT
>TRBJ1-6|TRBV6-5|NA|NA
CASRPAWRGNSPLHF
TGTGCCAGCAGACCCGCCTGGAGGGGTAATTCACCCCTCCACTTT
>TRBJ2-3|TRBV2|few|NA
CASEEQYTQYF
TGTGCCAGCGAAGAGCAGTATACGCAGTATTTT